This T cell receptor beta chain was sequenced during a study of cytomegalovirus exposure and HLA in healthy donors. Study in general: Around 78 million unique TCR sequences came from HLA-typed donors in an early release.

As for this clone: The antigen is not known.

Study results and caveats: Sequencing depth roughly uniform across donors was assumed in presence/absence analyses.

13 Jbeta primers and 60 Vbeta primers were used for the PCR. Clones were read by immunoSEQ multiplex PCR, and TCRdb kept only the in-frame ones, dropping some. This table has some 200,000 clones, around four fifths appearing once. Germline V gene sequence: CDR1 SGHDT, CDR2 YYEEEE. Trimming removed 2 bases at V and 0 bases at J, with 14 bases between. This CDR3 region has 17 residues. V is TRBV5-6 and J is TRBJ1-4; a possible D gene is TRBD1 (6 bases). The sample was PBMCs. The sequence was collected from a boy younger than 10 in good health and CMV-seronegative. CDR3 in DNA: TGTGCCAGCAGCTTCCTTGAGGACAGCGCAACTAATGAAAAACTGTTTTTT. Its protein is CASSFLEDSATNEKLFF.